This T cell receptor beta chain was sequenced for a study of monozygotic twins with cystic fibrosis. Measured with immunoSEQ multiplex PCR; TCRdb has only the in-frame clones, and not every one. The table shows 30,000 to 40,000 clones, with approximately 72% occurring only once. This CDR3 has 17 residues. The trim removed 5 bases at V and 2 bases at J, leaving 5 bases unmatched. Germline CDR1 and CDR2: LGHNT and FRNRAP. Sequences were obtained from blood. The chain combines TRBV12-5 with TRBJ2-1; 14 nucleotides align to TRBD2. The sequence came from a girl aged 5-17 years with cystic fibrosis. CDR3 coding DNA: TGTGCTAGTGGTCTCTGGACTAGCGGGAGGACCTACAATGAGCAGTTCTTC. The encoded protein is CASGLWTSGRTYNEQFF.